The clone carrying this T cell receptor (beta chain) was recorded once. The antigen is unknown. TRB rearrangements spanning V, D and J were amplified using mixed TRB-A/B primers. TCRdb reprocessed the multiplex PCR reads with MiXCR, giving one entry per CDR3 protein. The sample lists some 2,600 distinct CDR3 sequences, about 25% occurring once. Peripheral blood genomic DNA, not sorted cells or RNA, was the template. These data originate in a study of T cell repertoires in aging, cancer and after chemotherapy. Study-wide background: Six age groups, ranging from 30 or younger to 70 or older, included the donors. Pre- and post-chemotherapy samples were paired from glioblastoma patients treated with temozolomide-based therapy.

Study results and caveats: Age-matched healthy donors had significantly more diverse, less clonal blood TCR repertoires than untreated cancer patients. Immunological memory after chemotherapy cannot be judged from the repertoire data.

This clonotype originated in a human donor with a solid tumor. Sequencing was done on a sample of blood.

The CDR3 region is CSAETGVGETQYF. For the CDR3, the DNA is TGCAGCGCCGAGACAGGGGTGGGAGAGACCCAGTACTTC. The gene calls are TRBV29-1 and TRBJ2-5, with 8 bases that match TRBD1. Germline-derived CDR1 and CDR2 are SQVTM and ANQGSEA. Trimming at V came to 7 bases and at J to 4 bases, leaving 8 bases not matched to a gene. The CDR3 sequence is 13 residues long.